The clone carrying this T cell receptor beta chain was seen many times. Its antigen is not known. The record originates from a study of spatial heterogeneity in lung cancer. General study points: The study found that expanded intratumoral alpha and beta TCR counts tracked tumor mutation counts.

TCRdb processed the 5' RACE reads anew with MiXCR; each CDR3 protein has one entry. This sample carries 7,000 to 9,500 distinct CDR3 sequences, around 8.9% of them seen once, and the ten largest clones take over 20%. CDR3 length equals 16 residues. Germline CDR1 reads LGHDT; CDR2 reads YNNKEL (reference sequence). The trim removed 0 bases at V and 9 bases at J, leaving 9 bases unmatched. Described time point: sample taken at primary tumor resection. Untreated early-stage non-small cell lung cancer patients, around 70 in total, were the donors. Whole RNA was taken from tumor, nontumor lung or frozen PBMC; it was then sequenced unsorted.

Sequenced here: lung tumor tissue, sampled at surgery. The clonotype was recovered from a male donor with early-stage non-small cell lung cancer. This chain links TRBV3-1 with TRBJ2-1, with 9 nucleotides matching TRBD2. CDR3 amino acids: CASSQELASGILEQFF. The CDR3 bases are TGTGCCAGCAGCCAAGAGTTGGCTAGCGGGATTCTTGAGCAGTTCTTC.